Listed below are T cell receptor beta chains from one sample, sequenced in a study of monozygotic twins with inflammatory bowel disease. Using the 5' RACE reads, TCRdb records one entry per CDR3 protein without DNA. Recorded for this sample: 140,000 to 150,000 distinct CDR3 sequences. Sequenced material: blood. These receptors were taken from a human donor with ulcerative colitis or Crohn's disease, or a healthy co-twin of an affected twin (not recorded which). Both conserved end residues are part of each CDR3.

>14|TRBJ1-4|TRBV10-3
CAISEGTTNEKLFF
>14|TRBJ1-1|TRBV6-1
CANKGQGMNTEAFF
>12|TRBJ1-5|TRBV6-5
CASRSGTSPQHF
>13|TRBJ1-2|TRBV29-1
CSVEDRRPYGYTF
>15|TRBJ1-6|TRBV20-1
CSARIGSSYNSPLHF
>15|TRBJ2-1|TRBV6-1
CASSPVTSPHNEQFF
>12|TRBJ2-7|TRBV24-1
CATSDPRTGWYF
>13|TRBJ1-5|TRBV10-3
CAISEAGNQTQHF
>13|TRBJ2-1|TRBV4-1
CASSRDYYNEQFF
>13|TRBJ2-7|TRBV25-1
CASSEGLAGEQYF
>16|TRBJ2-1|TRBV27
CASSPRLAGGDNEQFF
>16|TRBJ2-5|TRBV7-2
CASSPGTSGLQETQYF
>15|TRBJ2-3|TRBV28
CASSFLDLRPDTQYF
>14|TRBJ2-2|TRBV7-9
CASSPQLWDGELFF
>14|TRBJ1-5|TRBV18
CASSPEQGSQPQHF
>15|TRBJ2-1|TRBV12-3/TRBV12-4
CASSFIAGGKNEQFF
>13|TRBJ2-3|TRBV20-1
CSASTGVIDTQYF
>16|TRBJ1-5|TRBV28
CASSTRRVGGNQPQHF
>15|TRBJ1-1|TRBV28
CASSSIRGETTEAFF
>12|TRBJ2-7|TRBV12-3/TRBV12-4
CASSSKYNEQYF
>15|TRBJ2-3|TRBV20-1
CSASGRDSDTDTQYF
>15|TRBJ1-1|TRBV11-2
CASSSGQGARTEAFF
>12|TRBJ2-1|TRBV5-1
CASSYTGREQFF
>14|TRBJ2-3|TRBV29-1
CSVDSGSGTDTQYF
>15|TRBJ1-5|TRBV28
CASSLGVIGNQPQHF
>14|TRBJ1-6|TRBV7-9
CASSLRQVGSPLHF
>14|TRBJ2-2|TRBV2
CASSRSRDTGELFF
>12|TRBJ1-5|TRBV28
CATSRGNQPQHF
>14|TRBJ1-1|TRBV7-8
CASSLELGNTEAFF
>14|TRBJ1-5|TRBV20-1
CSFLDVRGNQPQHF
>13|TRBJ2-7|TRBV27
CASSWGREYEQYF
>11|TRBJ2-1|TRBV6-5
CASSYHNEQFF
>14|TRBJ2-3|TRBV5-5
CASSKGLAADTQYF
>14|TRBJ2-7|TRBV7-6
CASSLEDRGYEQYF
>13|TRBJ2-5|TRBV30
CACLGGRRETQYF
>13|TRBJ2-7|TRBV12-3/TRBV12-4
CASSLGLPYEQYF